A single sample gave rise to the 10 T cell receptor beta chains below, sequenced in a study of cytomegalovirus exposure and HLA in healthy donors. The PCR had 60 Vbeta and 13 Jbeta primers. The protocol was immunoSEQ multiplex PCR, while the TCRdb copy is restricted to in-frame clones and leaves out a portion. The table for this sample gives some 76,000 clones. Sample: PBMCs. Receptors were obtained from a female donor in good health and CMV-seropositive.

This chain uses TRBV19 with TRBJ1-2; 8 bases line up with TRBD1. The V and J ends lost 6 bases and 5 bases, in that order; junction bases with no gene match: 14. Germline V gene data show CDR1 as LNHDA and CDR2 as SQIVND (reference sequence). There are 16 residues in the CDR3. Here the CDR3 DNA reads TGTGCCAGTAGGACCGGGACAGGTTCCGGTAATTATGGCTACACCTTC. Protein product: CASRTGTGSGNYGYTF.

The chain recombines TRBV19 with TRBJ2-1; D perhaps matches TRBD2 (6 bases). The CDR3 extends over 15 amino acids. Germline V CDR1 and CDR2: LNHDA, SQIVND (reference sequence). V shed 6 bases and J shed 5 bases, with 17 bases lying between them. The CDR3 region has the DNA TGTGCCAGTAGCTTGACTAGAGGAATCGACAATGAGCAGTTCTTC. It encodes CASSLTRGIDNEQFF. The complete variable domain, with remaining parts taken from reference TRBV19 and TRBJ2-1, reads DGGITQSPKYLFRKEGQNVTLSCEQNLNHDAMYWYRQDPGQGLRLIYYSQIVNDFQKGDIAEGYSVSREKKESFPLTVTSAQKNPTAFYLCASSLTRGIDNEQFFGPGTRLTVL.

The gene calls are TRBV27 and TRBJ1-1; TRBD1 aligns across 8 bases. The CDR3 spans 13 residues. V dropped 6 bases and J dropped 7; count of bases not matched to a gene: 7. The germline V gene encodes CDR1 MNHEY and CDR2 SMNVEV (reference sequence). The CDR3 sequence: CASSLDREDEAFF. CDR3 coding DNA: TGTGCCAGCAGCTTGGACAGGGAGGATGAAGCTTTCTTT.

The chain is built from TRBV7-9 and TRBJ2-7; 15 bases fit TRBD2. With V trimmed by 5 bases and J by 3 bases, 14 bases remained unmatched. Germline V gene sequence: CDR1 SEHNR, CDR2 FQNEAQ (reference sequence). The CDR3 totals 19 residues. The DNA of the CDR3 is TGTGCCAGCAGCCTACTGGGACTAGCGGGGGGCGACCACCTCTACGAGCAGTACTTC. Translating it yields CASSLLGLAGGDHLYEQYF.

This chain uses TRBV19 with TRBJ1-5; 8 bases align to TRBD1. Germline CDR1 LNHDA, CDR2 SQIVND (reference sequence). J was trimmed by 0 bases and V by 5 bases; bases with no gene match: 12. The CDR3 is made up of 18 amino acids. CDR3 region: CASSYGQGASYSNQPQHF. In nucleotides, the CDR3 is TGTGCCAGTAGTTATGGACAGGGTGCAAGTTATAGCAATCAGCCCCAGCATTTT.

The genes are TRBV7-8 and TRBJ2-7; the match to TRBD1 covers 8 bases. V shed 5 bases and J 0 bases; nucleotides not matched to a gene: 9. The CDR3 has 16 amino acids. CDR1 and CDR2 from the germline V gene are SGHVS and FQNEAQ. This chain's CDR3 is CASSPSTGVGSYEQYF. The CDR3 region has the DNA TGTGCCAGCAGCCCCTCGACAGGGGTGGGCTCCTACGAGCAGTACTTC.

The CDR3 bases are TGTGCCAGCAGTTTTATTGGACGAGAGGGAAGCGACAATGAGCAGTTCTTC. Encoded protein: CASSFIGREGSDNEQFF. The chain uses TRBV28 and TRBJ2-1; D is possibly TRBD2 (5 bases). The CDR3 length is 17 residues. From germline, CDR1 is MDHEN and CDR2 SYDVKM. Trimming pared 3 bases from V and 5 bases from J, leaving 20 bases between.

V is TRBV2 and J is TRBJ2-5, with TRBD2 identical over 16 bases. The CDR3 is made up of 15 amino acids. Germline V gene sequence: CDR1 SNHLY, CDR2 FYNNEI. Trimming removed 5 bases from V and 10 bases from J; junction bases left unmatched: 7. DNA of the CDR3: TGTGCCAGCAGTAGGGGACTAGCGGGGGGGCAAGACCAGTACTTC. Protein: CASSRGLAGGQDQYF.

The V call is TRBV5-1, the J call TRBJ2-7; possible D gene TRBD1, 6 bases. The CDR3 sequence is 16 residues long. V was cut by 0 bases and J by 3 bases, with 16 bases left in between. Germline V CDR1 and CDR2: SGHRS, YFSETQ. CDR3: CASSLVQGQKLYEQYF. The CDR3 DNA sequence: TGCGCCAGCAGCTTGGTGCAGGGGCAAAAGCTCTACGAGCAGTACTTC.

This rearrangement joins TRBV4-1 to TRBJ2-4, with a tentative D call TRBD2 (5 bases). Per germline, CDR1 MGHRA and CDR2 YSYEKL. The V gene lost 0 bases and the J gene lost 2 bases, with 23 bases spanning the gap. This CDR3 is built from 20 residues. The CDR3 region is CASSQEGRRGSLGSKNIQYF. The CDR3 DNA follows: TGCGCCAGCAGCCAAGAGGGAAGGCGAGGGTCCTTAGGCTCCAAAAACATTCAGTACTTC.